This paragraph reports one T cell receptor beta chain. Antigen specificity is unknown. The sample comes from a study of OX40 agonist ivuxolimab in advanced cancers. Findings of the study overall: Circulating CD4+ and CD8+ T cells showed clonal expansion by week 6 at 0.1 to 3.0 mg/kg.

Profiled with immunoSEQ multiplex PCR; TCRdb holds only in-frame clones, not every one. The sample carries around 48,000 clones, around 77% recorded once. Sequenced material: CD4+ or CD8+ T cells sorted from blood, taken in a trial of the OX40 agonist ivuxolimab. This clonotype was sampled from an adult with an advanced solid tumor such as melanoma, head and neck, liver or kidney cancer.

The CDR3 region has the DNA TGCGCCAGCAGTGCGGGGAACAGGGGCGTAGGACAGCCCCAGCATTTT. Translating gives CASSAGNRGVGQPQHF. V usage is TRBV10-2 and J usage is TRBJ1-5, with 7 bases aligning to TRBD1. V gave up 4 bases and J gave up 7 bases; unmatched junction bases: 13. The CDR3 totals 16 residues. Germline V gene sequence: CDR1 WSHSY, CDR2 SAAADI.